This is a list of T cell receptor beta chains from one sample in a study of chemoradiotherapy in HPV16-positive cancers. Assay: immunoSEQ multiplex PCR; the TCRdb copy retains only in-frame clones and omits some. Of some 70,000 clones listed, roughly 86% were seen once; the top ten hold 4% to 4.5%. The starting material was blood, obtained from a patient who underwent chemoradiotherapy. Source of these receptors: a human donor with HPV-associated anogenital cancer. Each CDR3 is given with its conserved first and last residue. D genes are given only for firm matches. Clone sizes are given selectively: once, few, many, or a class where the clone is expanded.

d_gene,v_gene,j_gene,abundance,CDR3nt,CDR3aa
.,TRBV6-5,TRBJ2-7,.,TGTGCCAGCCGCAGGGAAGAGGGTTACTACGAGCAGTACTTC,CASRREEGYYEQYF
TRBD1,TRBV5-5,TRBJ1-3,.,TGTGCCAGCAGAGGGGTATGGGACAGGGAAAACACCATATATTTT,CASRGVWDRENTIYF
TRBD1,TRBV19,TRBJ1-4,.,TGTGCCAGTAGTATGGGCCGCATGGGACAGTATAATGAAAAACTGTTTTTT,CASSMGRMGQYNEKLFF
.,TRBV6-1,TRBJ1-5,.,TGTGCCAGCGGGAGAGTGGGGGGCTTCAATCAGCCCCAGCATTTT,CASGRVGGFNQPQHF
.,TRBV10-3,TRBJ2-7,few,TGTGCCATCAGCCCGGACAGCTACGAGCAGTACTTC,CAISPDSYEQYF
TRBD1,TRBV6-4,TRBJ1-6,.,TGTGCCAGCACCAAAATAAGACAGGGCCGGGCACCCCTCCACTTT,CASTKIRQGRAPLHF
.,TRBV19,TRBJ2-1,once,TGTGCCAGTAGTCCTCTAGGGAATGAGCAGTTCTTC,CASSPLGNEQFF
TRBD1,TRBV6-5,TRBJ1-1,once,TGTGCCAGCAGCAACAGGGGGAACACTGAAGCTTTCTTT,CASSNRGNTEAFF
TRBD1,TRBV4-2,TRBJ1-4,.,TGTGCCAGCAGCGTACAGGGGGCGGGTGAAAAACTGTTTTTT,CASSVQGAGEKLFF
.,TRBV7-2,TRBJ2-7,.,TGTGCCAGCAGCTTAGGACCGGGTGGGTTCGACGAGCAGTACTTC,CASSLGPGGFDEQYF
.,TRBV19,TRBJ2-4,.,TGTGCCAGTAGTATTCCCGGGTTTGGTGCCAAAAACATTCAGTACTTC,CASSIPGFGAKNIQYF
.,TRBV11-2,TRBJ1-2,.,TGTGCCAGCAGCCCCCCCTTAGCTAACTATGGCTACACCTTC,CASSPPLANYGYTF
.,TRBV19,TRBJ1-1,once,TGTGCCAGTAGAACAGGGATGTGGAACACTGAAGCTTTCTTT,CASRTGMWNTEAFF
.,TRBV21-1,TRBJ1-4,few,TGTGCCAGCAGCGGAAAGACAGGGGGCGGACCACTTAATGAAAAACTGTTTTTT,CASSGKTGGGPLNEKLFF
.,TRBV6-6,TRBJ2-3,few,TGTGCCAGCAGTTACCCCCGGGACACGGGCACAGATACGCAGTATTTT,CASSYPRDTGTDTQYF
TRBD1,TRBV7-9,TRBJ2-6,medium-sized,TGTGCCAGCAGCTTAGAGACAGGGGGCTTTGGGGCCAACGTCCTGACTTTC,CASSLETGGFGANVLTF
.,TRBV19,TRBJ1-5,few,TGTGCCAGTAGTATAAGGCCCCCCGGGAGCAATCAGCCCCAGCATTTT,CASSIRPPGSNQPQHF
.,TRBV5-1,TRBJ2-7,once,TGCGCCAGCAGCTTGTCGGGGGACTCCTACGAGCAGTACTTC,CASSLSGDSYEQYF
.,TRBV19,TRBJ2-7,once,TGTGCCAGTAGTATAGATGGGAAGAAGGCCGACGAGCAGTACTTC,CASSIDGKKADEQYF
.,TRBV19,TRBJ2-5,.,TGTGCCAGTAGTATGTCAGGGCTGGACCAAGAGACCCAGTACTTC,CASSMSGLDQETQYF
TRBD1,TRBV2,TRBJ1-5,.,TGTGCCAGCAGCTGGGGGACAGGGCTAAATCAGTCCCAGCATTTT,CASSWGTGLNQSQHF
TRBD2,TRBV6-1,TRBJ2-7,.,TGTGCCAGGTATCGTACTAGCGGGCTCTCCGAGCAGTACTTC,CARYRTSGLSEQYF
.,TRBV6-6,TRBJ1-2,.,TGTGCCAGCAGTGCCCGAGACAGGCCAGGCTACACCTTC,CASSARDRPGYTF
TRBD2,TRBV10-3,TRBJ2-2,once,TGTGCCATCCTAGCCTATAGCGGGAGTGGCGTTACCGGGGAGCTGTTTTTT,CAILAYSGSGVTGELFF
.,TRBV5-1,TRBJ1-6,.,TGCGCCAGCAGCTTATCAGGGGAGGAGGATTCACCCCTCCACTTT,CASSLSGEEDSPLHF
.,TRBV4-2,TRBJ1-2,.,TGTGCCAGCAGCCAAGATAGGCCTCGACGTGGGGGGGACCCCTATGGCTACACCTTC,CASSQDRPRRGGDPYGYTF
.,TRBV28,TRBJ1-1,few,TGTGCCAGCAGTTCCGGGGGCAGGACAAGGAACACTGAAGCTTTCTTT,CASSSGGRTRNTEAFF
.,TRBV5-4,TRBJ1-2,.,TGTGCCAGCAGCTTTTCCCCATACTATGGCTACACCTTC,CASSFSPYYGYTF
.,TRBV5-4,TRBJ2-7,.,TGTGCCAGCAGCTTGGATGGCGAGCAGTACTTC,CASSLDGEQYF
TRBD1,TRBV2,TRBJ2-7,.,TGTGCCAGCAGCCTGGGACAGGATTCCTACGAGCAGTACTTC,CASSLGQDSYEQYF
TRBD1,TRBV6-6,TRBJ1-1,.,TGTGCCAGCAGTATAGGACAGGTGAGGAACACTGAAGCTTTCTTT,CASSIGQVRNTEAFF
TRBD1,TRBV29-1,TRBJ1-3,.,TGCAGCGTCCGCCAGACAGGGGGCGGAAACACCATATATTTT,CSVRQTGGGNTIYF
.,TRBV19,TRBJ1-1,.,TGTGCCAGTAGTCTTATCGTGACTCTGAACACTGAAGCTTTCTTT,CASSLIVTLNTEAFF
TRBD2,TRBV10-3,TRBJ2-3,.,TGTGCCACCCGACTAGCGGGAGGGGTGTCGGATACGCAGTATTTT,CATRLAGGVSDTQYF
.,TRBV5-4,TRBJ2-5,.,TGTGCCAGCGGTAAAGAGACCCAGTACTTC,CASGKETQYF
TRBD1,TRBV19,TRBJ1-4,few,TGTGCCAGTTCAGACAGGGCTAATGAAAAACTGTTTTTT,CASSDRANEKLFF
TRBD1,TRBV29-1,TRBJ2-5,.,TGCAGCGTTGGCATGACAGGGAGCCAAGAGACCCAGTACTTC,CSVGMTGSQETQYF
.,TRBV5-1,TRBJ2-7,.,TGCGCCAGCAGCTTGGTAGCCCAAACCTCCCCCTACGAGCAGTACTTC,CASSLVAQTSPYEQYF
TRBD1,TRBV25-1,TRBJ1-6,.,TGTGCCAGCAGTGAATATTTGCCCCAGGGGGGACCAACCTCACCCCTCCACTTT,CASSEYLPQGGPTSPLHF
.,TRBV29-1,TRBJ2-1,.,TGCAGCGTTGAATCTGGGGCACGCAATGTTCCGTTCTTC,CSVESGARNVPFF
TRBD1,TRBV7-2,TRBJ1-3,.,TGTGCCAGCAGCTGGGACAGGCTTGGAAACACCATATATTTT,CASSWDRLGNTIYF
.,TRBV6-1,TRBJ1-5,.,TGTGCCAGCAGTGAAGGGACCTCGGGTCAGCCCCAGCATTTT,CASSEGTSGQPQHF